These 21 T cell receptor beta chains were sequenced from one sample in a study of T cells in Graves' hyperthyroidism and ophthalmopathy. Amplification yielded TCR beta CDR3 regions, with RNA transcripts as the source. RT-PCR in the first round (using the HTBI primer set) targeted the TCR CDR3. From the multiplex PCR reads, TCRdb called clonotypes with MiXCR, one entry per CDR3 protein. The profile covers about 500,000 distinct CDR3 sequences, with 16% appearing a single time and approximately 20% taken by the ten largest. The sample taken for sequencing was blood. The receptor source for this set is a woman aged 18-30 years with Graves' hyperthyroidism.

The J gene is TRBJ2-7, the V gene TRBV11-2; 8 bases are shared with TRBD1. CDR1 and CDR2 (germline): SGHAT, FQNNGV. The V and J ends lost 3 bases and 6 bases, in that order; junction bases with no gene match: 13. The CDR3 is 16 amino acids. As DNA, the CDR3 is TGTGCCAGCAGCTTGGCGGTGGGTTTTGGACAGGGCGAGCAGTACTTC. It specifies CASSLAVGFGQGEQYF.

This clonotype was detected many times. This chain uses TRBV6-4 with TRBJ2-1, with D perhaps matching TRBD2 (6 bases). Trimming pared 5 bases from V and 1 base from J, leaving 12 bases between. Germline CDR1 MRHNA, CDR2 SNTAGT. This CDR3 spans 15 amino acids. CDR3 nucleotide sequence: TGTGCCAGCAGTTCGGTGGCGGGGTCCTACAATGAGCAGTTCTTC. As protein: CASSSVAGSYNEQFF.

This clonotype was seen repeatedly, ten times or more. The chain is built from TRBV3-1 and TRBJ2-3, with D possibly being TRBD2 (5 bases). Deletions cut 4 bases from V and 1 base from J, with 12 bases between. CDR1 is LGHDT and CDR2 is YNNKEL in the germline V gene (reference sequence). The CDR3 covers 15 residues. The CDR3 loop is CASSRPGKGTDTQYF. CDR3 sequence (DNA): TGTGCCAGCAGCCGCCCGGGAAAGGGCACAGATACGCAGTATTTT.

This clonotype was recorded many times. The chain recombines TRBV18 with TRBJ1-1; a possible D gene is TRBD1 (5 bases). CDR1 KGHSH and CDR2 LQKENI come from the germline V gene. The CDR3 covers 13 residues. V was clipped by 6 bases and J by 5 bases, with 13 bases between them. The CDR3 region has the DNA TGTGCCAGCTCGGCTACAGGTCTAACTGAAGCTTTCTTT. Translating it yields CASSATGLTEAFF.

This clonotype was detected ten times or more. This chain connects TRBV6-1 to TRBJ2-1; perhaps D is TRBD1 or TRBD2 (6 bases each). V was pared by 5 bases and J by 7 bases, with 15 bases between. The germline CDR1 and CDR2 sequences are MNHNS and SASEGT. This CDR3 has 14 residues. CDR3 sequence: CASSYEPGANEQFF. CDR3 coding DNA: TGTGCCAGCAGTTACGAGCCGGGGGCGAATGAGCAGTTCTTC.

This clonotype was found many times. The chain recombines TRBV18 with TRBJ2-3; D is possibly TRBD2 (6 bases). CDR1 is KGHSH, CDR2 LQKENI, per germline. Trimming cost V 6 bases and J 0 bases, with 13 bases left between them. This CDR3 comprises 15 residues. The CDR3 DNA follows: TGTGCCAGCTCCCCTCTAGCGTCTAGCACAGATACGCAGTATTTT. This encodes CASSPLASSTDTQYF.

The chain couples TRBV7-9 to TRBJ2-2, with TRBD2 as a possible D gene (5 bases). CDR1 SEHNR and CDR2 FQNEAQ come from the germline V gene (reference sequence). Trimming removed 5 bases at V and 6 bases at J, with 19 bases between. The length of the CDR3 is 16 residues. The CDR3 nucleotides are TGTGCCAGCAGCCCACCTCCGAGATTTAGCGCCGGGGAGCTGTTTTTT. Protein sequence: CASSPPPRFSAGELFF.

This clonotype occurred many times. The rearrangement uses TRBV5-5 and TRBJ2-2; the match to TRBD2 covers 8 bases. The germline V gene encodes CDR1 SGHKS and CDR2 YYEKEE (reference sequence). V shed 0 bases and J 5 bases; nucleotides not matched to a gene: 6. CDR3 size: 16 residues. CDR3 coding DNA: TGTGCCAGCAGCTTGGTTAGCGGGATGTTAACCGGGGAGCTGTTTTTT. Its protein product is CASSLVSGMLTGELFF.

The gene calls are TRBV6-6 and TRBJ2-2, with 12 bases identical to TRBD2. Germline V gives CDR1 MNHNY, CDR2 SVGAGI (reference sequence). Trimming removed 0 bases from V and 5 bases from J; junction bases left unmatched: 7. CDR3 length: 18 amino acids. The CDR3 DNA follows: TGTGCCAGCAGTTACTCACTAGCGGGAGGCATTATGACCGGGGAGCTGTTTTTT. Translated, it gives CASSYSLAGGIMTGELFF.

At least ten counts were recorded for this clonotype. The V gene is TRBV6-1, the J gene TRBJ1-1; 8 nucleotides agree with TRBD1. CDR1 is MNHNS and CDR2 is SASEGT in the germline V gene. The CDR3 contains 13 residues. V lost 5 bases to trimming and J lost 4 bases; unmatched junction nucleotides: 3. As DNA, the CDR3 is TGTGCCAGCAGTCACAGGGGGTCCACTGAAGCTTTCTTT. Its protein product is CASSHRGSTEAFF.

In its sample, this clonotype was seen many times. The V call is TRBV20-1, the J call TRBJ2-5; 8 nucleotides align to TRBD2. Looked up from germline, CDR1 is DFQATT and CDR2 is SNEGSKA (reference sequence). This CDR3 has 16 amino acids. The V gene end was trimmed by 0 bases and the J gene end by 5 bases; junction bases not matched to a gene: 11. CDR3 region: CSARDPQSGGWETQYF. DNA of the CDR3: TGCAGTGCTAGAGACCCACAGTCGGGGGGGTGGGAGACCCAGTACTTC.

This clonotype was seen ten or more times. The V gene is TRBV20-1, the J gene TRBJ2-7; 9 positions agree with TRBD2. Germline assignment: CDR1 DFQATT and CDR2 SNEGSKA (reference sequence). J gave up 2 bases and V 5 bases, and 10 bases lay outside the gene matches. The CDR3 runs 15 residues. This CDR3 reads CSAPVSGGMAYEQYF. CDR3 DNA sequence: TGCAGTGCTCCCGTCAGCGGGGGGATGGCCTACGAGCAGTACTTC.

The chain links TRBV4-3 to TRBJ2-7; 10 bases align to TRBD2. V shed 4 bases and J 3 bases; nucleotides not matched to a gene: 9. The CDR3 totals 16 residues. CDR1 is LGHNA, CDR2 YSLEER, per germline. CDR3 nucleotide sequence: TGCGCCAGCAGCCGCACCACTAGCGGGGCCCTCTACGAGCAGTACTTC. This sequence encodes CASSRTTSGALYEQYF.

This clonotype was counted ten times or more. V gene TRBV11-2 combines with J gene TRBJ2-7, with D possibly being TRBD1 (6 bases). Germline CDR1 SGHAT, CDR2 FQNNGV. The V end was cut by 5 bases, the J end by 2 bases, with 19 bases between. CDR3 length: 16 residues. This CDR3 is CASSLSRTASPYEQYF. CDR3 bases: TGTGCCAGCAGCCTAAGTAGGACAGCGAGTCCCTACGAGCAGTACTTC. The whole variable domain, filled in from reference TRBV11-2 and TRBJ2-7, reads EAGVAQSPRYKIIEKRQSVAFWCNPISGHATLYWYQQILGQGPKLLIQFQNNGVVDDSQLPKDRFSAERLKGVDSTLKIQPAKLEDSAVYLCASSLSRTASPYEQYFGPGTRLTVT.

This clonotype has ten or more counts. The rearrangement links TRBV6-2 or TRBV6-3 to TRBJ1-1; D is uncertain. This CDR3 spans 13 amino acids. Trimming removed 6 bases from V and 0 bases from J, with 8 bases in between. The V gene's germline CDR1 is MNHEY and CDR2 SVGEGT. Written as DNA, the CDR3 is TGTGCCAGCAGATGGGGAATGAACACTGAAGCTTTCTTT. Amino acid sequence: CASRWGMNTEAFF.

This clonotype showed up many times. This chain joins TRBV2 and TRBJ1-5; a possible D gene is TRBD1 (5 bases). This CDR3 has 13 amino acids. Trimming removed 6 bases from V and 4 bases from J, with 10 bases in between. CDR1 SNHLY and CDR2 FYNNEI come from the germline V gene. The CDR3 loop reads CASRGEGNQPQHF. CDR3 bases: TGTGCCAGCAGAGGTGAGGGGAATCAGCCCCAGCATTTT.

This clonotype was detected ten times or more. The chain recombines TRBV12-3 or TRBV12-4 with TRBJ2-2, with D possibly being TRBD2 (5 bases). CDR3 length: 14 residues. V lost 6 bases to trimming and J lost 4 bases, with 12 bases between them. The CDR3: CASRPDGLTGELFF. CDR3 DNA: TGTGCCAGCAGACCGGACGGACTCACCGGGGAGCTGTTTTTT.

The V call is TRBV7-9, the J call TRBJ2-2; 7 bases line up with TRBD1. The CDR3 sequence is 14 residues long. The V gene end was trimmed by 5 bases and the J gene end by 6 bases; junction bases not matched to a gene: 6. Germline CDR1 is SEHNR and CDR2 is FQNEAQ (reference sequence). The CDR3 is CASSPKTGAGELFF. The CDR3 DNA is TGTGCCAGCAGCCCTAAAACAGGGGCCGGGGAGCTGTTTTTT.

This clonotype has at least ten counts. As DNA, the CDR3 is TGTGCCAGCAGTCAAACGGCGCGACTAGGGGCGCGGGACTATGGCTACACCTTC. Translation: CASSQTARLGARDYGYTF. J is TRBJ1-2 and V is TRBV2; a weak D match, TRBD1 (5 bases). This CDR3 contains 18 residues. Per the germline V gene, CDR1 is SNHLY and CDR2 is FYNNEI. V was trimmed by 5 bases and J by 3 bases, leaving 25 bases between them. The variable domain in full, with the rest retrieved from reference TRBV2 and TRBJ1-2, is EPEVTQTPSHQVTQMGQEVILRCVPISNHLYFYWYRQILGQKVEFLVSFYNNEISEKSEIFDDQFSVERPDGSNFTLKIRSTKLEDSAMYFCASSQTARLGARDYGYTFGSGTRLTVV.

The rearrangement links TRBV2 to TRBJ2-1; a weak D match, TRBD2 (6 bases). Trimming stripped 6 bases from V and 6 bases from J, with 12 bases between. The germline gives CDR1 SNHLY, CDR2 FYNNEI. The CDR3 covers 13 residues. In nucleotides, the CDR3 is TGTGCCAGCAGACGACTAGGTCCCAATGAGCAGTTCTTC. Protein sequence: CASRRLGPNEQFF.

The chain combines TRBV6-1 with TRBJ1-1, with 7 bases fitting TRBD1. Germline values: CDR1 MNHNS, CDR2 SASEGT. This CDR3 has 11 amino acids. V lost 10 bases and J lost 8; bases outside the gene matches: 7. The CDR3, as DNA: TGTGCCACAGGGGGTTTTGCGGAAGCTTTCTTT. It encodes CATGGFAEAFF.